The source of this T cell receptor (beta chain) is a study of blood T cell repertoires in COVID-19. Study summary: Samples representing acute and convalescent COVID-19 were sourced from the United States, Italy and Spain. Sample material is recorded as cDNA or gDNA derived from T cells, B-cell-depleted T cells, or PBMCs.

As originally analysed: Amplified reference gene primers provided the basis for estimating nucleated cell counts. TCRdb's table, derived via immunoSEQ multiplex PCR, lists solely in-frame clones and lacks some. V, J and clone size reflect that table, while D and trimming were determined from the DNA. The table records about 360,000 clones, about 88% of them present only once. The Seattle patients, enrolled during active infection, were followed longitudinally. The V end lost 5 bases, the J end lost 4 bases, and 13 bases lay between the germline ends. The CDR3 length is 13 residues. Germline loops: CDR1 GTSNPN, CDR2 SVGIG (reference sequence).

This clonotype was obtained from a woman in her fifties or sixties with COVID-19, enrolled during active disease. The chain links TRBV30 to TRBJ2-3, with D perhaps TRBD1 (6 bases). Sequencing used peripheral blood. CDR3 coding DNA: TGTGCCTGGGGCAGGGGATTACCAGATACGCAGTATTTT. This encodes CAWGRGLPDTQYF. Variable domain in full (rest from reference TRBV30 and TRBJ2-3): SQTIHQWPATLVQPVGSPLSLECTVEGTSNPNLYWYRQAAGRGLQLLFYSVGIGQISSEVPQNLSASRPQDRQFILSSKKLLLSDSGFYLCAWGRGLPDTQYFGPGTRLTVL.